This TCR beta chain derives from a study of T cell responses to AZD1222 COVID-19 vaccine. Findings and caveats of the study: Two doses of AZD1222 preceded a rise in Spike-specific TCR breadth and depth. The peak T cell response came first, and repertoires were sampled only after it. Females outnumbered males among donors, who were mostly white British; clonal diversity was possibly underestimated. Along spike, vaccine-associated CD4 TCRs were found throughout, with dominance at 160-218 and 743-854.

Germline CDR1 reads SGHRS; CDR2 reads YFSETQ. CDR3 length: 17 residues. J was trimmed by 2 bases and V by 0 bases; bases with no gene match: 10. Produced via immunoSEQ multiplex PCR; TCRdb's table is partial and in-frame only. This sample yields 53,000 or so clones, of which more than 80% are seen a single time; about 21% belongs to the top ten. Points on this clone: Its antigen is unidentified.

The specimen comprised peripheral blood, sampled on day 0 of MenACWY control vaccination. V and J are TRBV5-1 and TRBJ2-7; 8 nucleotides agree with TRBD2. This TCR was recovered from an adult in good health. The chain's CDR3 is CASSLAGGGNVPYEQYF. In DNA, the CDR3 is TGCGCCAGCAGCTTGGCCGGGGGGGGGAATGTCCCCTACGAGCAGTACTTC.